This T cell receptor (beta chain) derives from a study of shared clonotypes between healthy human individuals. Naive CD8 isolation took CD45RO-negative cells positively selected for CCR7 and excluded terminally differentiated effector memory CD45RA+ cells. The study, taken as a whole, reports: As a rule, naive subsets had a larger estimated richness than memory subsets.

The CDR3 is 11 amino acids. The V gene lost 7 bases and the J gene lost 7 bases, with 8 bases spanning the gap. Germline V lookup: CDR1 MDHEN, CDR2 SYDVKM. Turning to this clone: The antigen is not known.

The assay was run at deep level. Original data processing: Filtering differed since immunoSEQ provided only junctions, with no quality scores. Method: immunoSEQ multiplex PCR; TCRdb's copy keeps in-frame clones and lacks some. The V and J calls and clone size were taken over from that table, and D and trimming were inferred from the DNA. Among about 650,000 clones listed, around 95% were seen once. V gene TRBV28 combines with J gene TRBJ1-3; D is unresolved. Sequences were obtained from naive CD8+ T cells sorted from blood. The receptor was isolated from a woman aged 25-40 years in good health. The CDR3, as DNA: TGTGCCAGCATTTTTGGGAACACCATATATTTT. Translation: CASIFGNTIYF. Full variable domain (outside the CDR3, taken from reference TRBV28 and TRBJ1-3): DVKVTQSSRYLVKRTGEKVFLECVQDMDHENMFWYRQDPGLGLRLIYFSYDVKMKEKGDIPEGYSVSREKKERFSLILESASTNQTSMYLCASIFGNTIYFGEGSWLTVV.